This TCR beta chain emerged from a study of CD8+ T cells in alopecia areata. This CDR3 is 14 amino acids long. Germline-derived CDR1 and CDR2 are PRHDT and FYEKMQ (reference sequence). The V end lost 0 bases, the J end lost 4 bases, and 10 bases lay between the germline ends. Details on this clone: Antigen: not known.

Following extraction, RNA underwent reverse transcription to cDNA, which served as the sequencing template. TCRdb keeps only in-frame clones here, not all; method: immunoSEQ multiplex PCR. Seen here are 120,000 to 150,000 clones, 82% observed once, and the top ten hold approximately 25%. Points from the study as a whole: The treated group had a single nonresponder, limiting CD8+ expansion-response conclusions. Among the 100 top clones, expanded CD8+ clones, like scalp clonality, were significantly decreased by tofacitinib. Normal scalp had lower clonality than lesional scalp, with alopecia totalis/universalis lesions showing this most strongly.

Treatment given: oral pan-JAK inhibitor, 5-10 mg twice daily. Collected material from alopecia areata patients comprised lesional scalp punch biopsies and peripheral blood. V gene TRBV13 combines with J gene TRBJ2-7; the D gene is possibly TRBD1 (5 bases). Specimen: CD8+ T cells sorted from blood, collected at week 4, from a patient treated with tofacitinib. This TCR came from a human donor with alopecia areata. CDR3: CASSLGAGKYEQYF. CDR3 DNA: TGTGCCAGCAGCTTAGGGGCAGGGAAATACGAGCAGTACTTC.